This passage covers 15 T cell receptor beta chains from one sample sequenced in a study of identical twins. TCRdb recomputed calls from the 5' RACE reads with MiXCR, one row per CDR3 protein. The data hold roughly 470,000 distinct CDR3 sequences, with roughly an eighth observed a single time. The same specimen was also included in a second study, on yellow fever vaccine responses in identical twins.

Sequencing was done on a sample of CD4+ T cells sorted from blood. These TCRs come from a woman under 30 in good health.

V usage is TRBV18 and J usage is TRBJ2-3; D not resolved. V was cut by 6 bases and J by 8 bases, with 12 bases left in between. Germline lookup yields CDR1 KGHSH and CDR2 LQKENI. This CDR3 comprises 12 residues. The CDR3 DNA reads as TGTGCCAGCTCCCAGCAAGGTGGTACGCAGTATTTT. Its translation is CASSQQGGTQYF. The full variable domain, rest sourced from reference TRBV18 and TRBJ2-3, is NAGVMQNPRHLVRRRGQEARLRCSPMKGHSHVYWYRQLPEEGLKFMVYLQKENIIDESGMPKERFSAEFPKEGPSILRIQQVVRGDSAAYFCASSQQGGTQYFGPGTRLTVL.

The chain carries TRBV3-1 and TRBJ2-1, with D unresolved. The CDR3 covers 16 residues. V was cut by 1 base and J by 6 bases, with 16 bases left in between. Germline loops: CDR1 LGHDT, CDR2 YNNKEL (reference sequence). This chain's CDR3 is CASSQVRHSSLNEQFF. In DNA form, the CDR3 reads TGTGCCAGCAGCCAAGTTAGGCACTCCAGCCTCAATGAGCAGTTCTTC.

The chain links TRBV29-1 to TRBJ2-1; 9 nucleotides match TRBD1. Germline V gene data show CDR1 as SQVTM and CDR2 as ANQGSEA. With 6 bases clipped from V and 7 bases from J, the junction kept 10 bases outside the gene matches. The CDR3 covers 14 residues. Written as DNA, the CDR3 is TGCAGCGTGCCTGGGACAGGGCGGTTGAATGAGCAGTTCTTC. It yields the protein CSVPGTGRLNEQFF.

This clonotype was observed a single time. The CDR3 is CASSEGVGGSYNEQFF. CDR3 nucleotides: TGTGCCAGCAGTGAAGGAGTGGGCGGCTCCTACAATGAGCAGTTCTTC. V is TRBV2 and J is TRBJ2-1, with D unresolved. Per the germline V gene, CDR1 is SNHLY and CDR2 is FYNNEI. The CDR3 runs to 16 residues. The ends were cut back, 1 base at V and 0 bases at J, with 10 bases in the middle. Based on the CDR3 plus reference TRBV2 and TRBJ2-1, the full variable domain is EPEVTQTPSHQVTQMGQEVILRCVPISNHLYFYWYRQILGQKVEFLVSFYNNEISEKSEIFDDQFSVERPDGSNFTLKIRSTKLEDSAMYFCASSEGVGGSYNEQFFGPGTRLTVL.

This clonotype was counted between two and nine times. The rearrangement links TRBV5-1 to TRBJ2-7, with 9 bases lining up with TRBD2. The CDR3 runs to 16 residues. Losses at the gene ends were 4 bases for V and 1 base for J; bases not matched to a gene: 9. Germline V gives CDR1 SGHRS, CDR2 YFSETQ. CDR3 sequence reads: CASSTRKTSGSYEQYF. The CDR3 DNA reads TGCGCCAGCAGCACTAGAAAGACTAGCGGTTCCTACGAGCAGTACTTC.

This clonotype was observed a few times. This chain links TRBV7-7 with TRBJ2-5; TRBD2 matches at 8 bases. The CDR3 totals 12 residues. Germline V gives CDR1 SSHAT, CDR2 FNYEAQ (reference sequence). CDR3 DNA: TGTGCTAGCGGGGTCGCGGGAGAGACCCAGTACTTC. This gives the protein CASGVAGETQYF.

V and J are TRBV5-1 and TRBJ2-7; a possible D gene is TRBD2 (6 bases). The CDR3 runs 17 residues. Per the germline V gene, CDR1 is SGHRS and CDR2 is YFSETQ. Deletions cut 3 bases from V and 7 bases from J, with 26 bases between. The CDR3 DNA sequence: TGCGCCAGCAGCTACAATCTATTAGGGACTGGGGTGGAGGAGCAGTACTTC. It codes for CASSYNLLGTGVEEQYF.

The chain employs TRBV9 and TRBJ2-5, with D possibly TRBD1 on 7 matching bases. Trimming stripped 0 bases from V and 1 base from J, with 13 bases between. The length of the CDR3 is 16 residues. The germline gives CDR1 SGDLS, CDR2 YYNGEE. This chain's CDR3 is CASSVGAGQLQETQYF. In DNA form, the CDR3 reads TGTGCCAGCAGCGTAGGCGCGGGACAGCTCCAAGAGACCCAGTACTTC.

There are many counts of this clonotype. This chain connects TRBV29-1 to TRBJ2-2, with 7 bases matching TRBD1. The J segment lost 1 base and the V segment lost 8 bases, leaving 7 bases of the junction unmatched. The CDR3 spans 14 residues. The germline V gene encodes CDR1 SQVTM and CDR2 ANQGSEA. The CDR3 DNA follows: TGCAGCTCCTACGGGACAGAGAACACCGGGGAGCTGTTTTTT. Amino acid sequence: CSSYGTENTGELFF.

There are a few counts of this clonotype. The chain joins TRBV5-5 to TRBJ2-7; a weak D match, TRBD2 (6 bases). The CDR3 is 17 amino acids. CDR1 is SGHKS, CDR2 YYEKEE, per germline (reference sequence). Trimming took off 7 bases at V and 0 bases at J, with 23 bases between the two ends. CDR3 sequence reads: CASAFPAGHPSSYEQYF. The DNA for the CDR3 is TGTGCCAGCGCATTCCCGGCGGGGCACCCTAGCTCCTACGAGCAGTACTTC.

V gene TRBV20-1 combines with J gene TRBJ2-4; D gene ambiguous. The V gene's germline CDR1 is DFQATT and CDR2 SNEGSKA (reference sequence). This CDR3 has 14 residues. V was cut by 0 bases and J by 0 bases, with 6 bases left in between. In nucleotides, the CDR3 is TGCAGTGCTAGAGACCCCTTAGCCAAAAACATTCAGTACTTC. Amino acids: CSARDPLAKNIQYF.

The sample holds a few counts of this clonotype. This chain links TRBV20-1 with TRBJ2-3, with D perhaps TRBD2 (6 bases). V lost 0 bases, J lost 0 bases, and 13 bases lay in between. Looked up from germline, CDR1 is DFQATT and CDR2 is SNEGSKA (reference sequence). CDR3 size: 16 residues. CDR3 bases: TGCAGTGCTAGAGATCTAAGAGGGACTAGCACAGATACGCAGTATTTT. Translating gives CSARDLRGTSTDTQYF.

There are a few counts of this clonotype. V gene TRBV28 combines with J gene TRBJ2-4; TRBD2 matches at 7 bases. CDR1 is MDHEN, CDR2 SYDVKM, per germline. J gave up 5 bases and V 5 bases, and 6 bases lay outside the gene matches. CDR3 size: 14 residues. The CDR3 region has the DNA TGTGCCAGCAGTGTGGGAGGGCCTGAAAACATTCAGTACTTC. This encodes CASSVGGPENIQYF.

This clonotype showed up many times. This sequence joins TRBV4-3 and TRBJ2-1; 7 nucleotides match TRBD2. Germline assignment: CDR1 LGHNA and CDR2 YSLEER. The CDR3 contains 19 residues. With 1 base clipped from V and 7 bases from J, the junction kept 19 bases outside the gene matches. CDR3 region: CASSQGGGGRGRVWNEQFF. CDR3 sequence (DNA): TGCGCCAGCAGCCAAGGAGGTGGCGGGCGCGGGAGAGTTTGGAATGAGCAGTTCTTC.

This clonotype was counted between two and nine times. The DNA of the CDR3 is TGCAGTGCTCGGGGAGCTTCGGGATTTGCTGAGCAGTTCTTC. Protein: CSARGASGFAEQFF. The chain is built from TRBV20-1 and TRBJ2-1; possible D gene TRBD2, 5 bases. This CDR3 has 14 amino acids. CDR1 is DFQATT and CDR2 is SNEGSKA in the germline V gene (reference sequence). The V end was cut by 5 bases, the J end by 9 bases, with 20 bases between.